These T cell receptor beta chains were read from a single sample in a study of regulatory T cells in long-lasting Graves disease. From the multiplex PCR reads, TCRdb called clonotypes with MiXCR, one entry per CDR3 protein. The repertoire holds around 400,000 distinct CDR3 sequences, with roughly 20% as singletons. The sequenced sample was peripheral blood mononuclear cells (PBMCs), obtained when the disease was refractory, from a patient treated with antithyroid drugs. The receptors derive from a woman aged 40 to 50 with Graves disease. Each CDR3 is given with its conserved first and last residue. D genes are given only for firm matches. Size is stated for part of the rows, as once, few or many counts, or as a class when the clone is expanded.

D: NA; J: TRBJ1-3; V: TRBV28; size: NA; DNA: TGTGCCAGCACACCAGGAGGTACAGATCACCTAACAAACACCATATATTTT; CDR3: CASTPGGTDHLTNTIYF
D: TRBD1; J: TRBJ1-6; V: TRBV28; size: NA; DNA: TGTGCCAGTACCGGGACAGAGCCGGTTTCACCCCTCCACTTT; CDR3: CASTGTEPVSPLHF
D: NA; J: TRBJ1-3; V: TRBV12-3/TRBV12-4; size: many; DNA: TGTGCCAGCAGTTTGACGGGCTTGGGAAACACCATATATTTT; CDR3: CASSLTGLGNTIYF
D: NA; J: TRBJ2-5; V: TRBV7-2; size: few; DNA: TGTGCCAGCAGCCAACAGGGACGGGAGTGGGAGACCCAGTACTTC; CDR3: CASSQQGREWETQYF
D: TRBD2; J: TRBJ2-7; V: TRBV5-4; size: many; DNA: TGTGCCAGCAGCCAGTCGCTGGACGGGAGGGCGCCGTACTTC; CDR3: CASSQSLDGRAPYF
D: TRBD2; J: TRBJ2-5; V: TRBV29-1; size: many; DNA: TGCAGCGCCCCACCCGTAGGCGGGAGTAGGGAGACCCAGTACTTC; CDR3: CSAPPVGGSRETQYF
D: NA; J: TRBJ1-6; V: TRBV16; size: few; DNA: TGTGCCAGCAGTACCTTCTCAGGGGATTCACCCCTCCACTTT; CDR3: CASSTFSGDSPLHF
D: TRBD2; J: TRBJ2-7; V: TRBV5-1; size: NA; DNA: TGCGCCAGCAGCTCGGAGGGTAGCGGGCTCAGCTCCTACGAGCAGTACTTC; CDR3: CASSSEGSGLSSYEQYF
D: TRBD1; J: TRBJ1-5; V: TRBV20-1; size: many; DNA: TGCAGTGCTAGAGGACAGGGAGGAGGTCAGCCCCAGCATTTT; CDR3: CSARGQGGGQPQHF
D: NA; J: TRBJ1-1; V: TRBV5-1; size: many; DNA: TGCGCCAGCAGCTTGGATCGGGGGCGGAAAGCTTTCTTT; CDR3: CASSLDRGRKAFF